Listed below are T cell receptor beta chains from one sample, sequenced in a study of T-cell memory formation after mild COVID-19. TCRdb re-called the 5' RACE reads through MiXCR, storing one row per CDR3 protein. Of 430,000 or so distinct CDR3 sequences listed, roughly 25% are singletons. Sequencing used PBMCs or a T cell subset sorted from them (not recorded which). Every receptor here comes from an adult woman who had mild COVID-19 (a few samples of this study predate the infection). Cell type and time point are not known. CDR3s include the opening cysteine and the closing phenylalanine or tryptophan. D genes are given only for firm matches. A clone size is listed for some rows: how often the clone was seen (once, few, many), or a class if it is expanded.

D gene: TRBD1
V gene: TRBV7-9
CDR3 length: 13
clone size: .
J gene: TRBJ2-5
CDR3 protein: CASSSTGPETQYF
CDR3 DNA: TGTGCCAGCAGTTCGACAGGGCCAGAGACCCAGTACTTC

D gene: .
V gene: TRBV29-1
CDR3 length: 17
clone size: few
J gene: TRBJ1-6
CDR3 protein: CSVVRQGVSSYNSPLHF
CDR3 DNA: TGCAGCGTTGTGCGCCAGGGCGTGAGCTCCTATAATTCACCCCTCCACTTT

D gene: .
V gene: TRBV7-2
CDR3 length: 15
clone size: .
J gene: TRBJ2-7
CDR3 protein: CASSLEGTPTYEQYF
CDR3 DNA: TGTGCCAGCAGCCTCGAGGGGACTCCAACCTACGAGCAGTACTTC

D gene: TRBD1
V gene: TRBV7-2
CDR3 length: 13
clone size: many
J gene: TRBJ1-1
CDR3 protein: CASSPDRVQEAFF
CDR3 DNA: TGTGCCAGCAGCCCCGACAGGGTGCAGGAAGCTTTCTTT

D gene: .
V gene: TRBV7-6
CDR3 length: 15
clone size: many
J gene: TRBJ1-3
CDR3 protein: CASSPTPSSGNTIYF
CDR3 DNA: TGTGCCAGCAGCCCGACGCCCAGCTCTGGAAACACCATATATTTT

D gene: .
V gene: TRBV2
CDR3 length: 10
clone size: many
J gene: TRBJ2-5
CDR3 protein: CASSLETQYF
CDR3 DNA: TGTGCCAGCAGCTTAGAGACCCAGTACTTC

D gene: .
V gene: TRBV6-5
CDR3 length: 14
clone size: few
J gene: TRBJ2-3
CDR3 protein: CASSLDPNTDTQYF
CDR3 DNA: TGTGCCAGCAGCTTGGACCCCAACACAGATACGCAGTATTTT

D gene: TRBD2
V gene: TRBV7-9
CDR3 length: 17
clone size: .
J gene: TRBJ2-2
CDR3 protein: CASTPTLGGSDTGELFF
CDR3 DNA: TGTGCCAGCACCCCTACCCTGGGGGGGTCCGACACCGGGGAGCTGTTTTTT

D gene: TRBD1
V gene: TRBV7-8
CDR3 length: 14
clone size: few
J gene: TRBJ2-7
CDR3 protein: CASSSPGQGHEQYF
CDR3 DNA: TGTGCCAGCAGCTCTCCGGGACAGGGCCACGAGCAGTACTTC

D gene: .
V gene: TRBV11-1
CDR3 length: 13
clone size: few
J gene: TRBJ2-5
CDR3 protein: CASSTTRTETQYF
CDR3 DNA: TGTGCCAGCAGCACAACTAGGACCGAGACCCAGTACTTC

D gene: TRBD1
V gene: TRBV29-1
CDR3 length: 15
clone size: .
J gene: TRBJ1-2
CDR3 protein: CSVKGAGFRVGGYTF
CDR3 DNA: TGCAGCGTGAAGGGGGCAGGGTTTCGAGTCGGTGGCTACACCTTC

D gene: .
V gene: TRBV30
CDR3 length: 16
clone size: medium-sized
J gene: TRBJ1-4
CDR3 protein: CAWSVPMDLSGEKLFF
CDR3 DNA: TGTGCCTGGAGTGTACCCATGGATCTTTCGGGCGAAAAACTGTTTTTT

D gene: TRBD2
V gene: TRBV3-1
CDR3 length: 15
clone size: few
J gene: TRBJ2-3
CDR3 protein: CASSQTGTSGDTQYF
CDR3 DNA: TGTGCCAGCAGCCAAACCGGGACTAGCGGTGATACGCAGTATTTT

D gene: TRBD2
V gene: TRBV5-1
CDR3 length: 16
clone size: few
J gene: TRBJ2-1
CDR3 protein: CASRKIAGGVFNEQFF
CDR3 DNA: TGCGCCAGCAGGAAAATAGCGGGAGGGGTTTTCAATGAGCAGTTCTTC

D gene: .
V gene: TRBV6-5
CDR3 length: 17
clone size: once
J gene: TRBJ1-2
CDR3 protein: CASSYSMGGKGYYGYTF
CDR3 DNA: TGTGCCAGCAGTTACTCGATGGGCGGGAAAGGGTATTATGGCTACACCTTC

D gene: TRBD2
V gene: TRBV4-3
CDR3 length: 15
clone size: few
J gene: TRBJ2-1
CDR3 protein: CASSHQREGYNEQFF
CDR3 DNA: TGCGCCAGCAGCCACCAGCGGGAGGGTTACAATGAGCAGTTCTTC

D gene: TRBD2
V gene: TRBV5-1
CDR3 length: 14
clone size: .
J gene: TRBJ2-1
CDR3 protein: CASSLAAQRERRFF
CDR3 DNA: TGCGCCAGCAGCTTGGCGGCACAGCGGGAGCGGAGGTTCTTC

D gene: .
V gene: TRBV7-9
CDR3 length: 14
clone size: .
J gene: TRBJ2-3
CDR3 protein: CASSEWGSSDTQYF
CDR3 DNA: TGTGCCAGCAGCGAGTGGGGTTCCTCAGATACGCAGTATTTT

D gene: .
V gene: TRBV6-5
CDR3 length: 15
clone size: .
J gene: TRBJ2-6
CDR3 protein: CASSPVTSGANVLTF
CDR3 DNA: TGTGCCAGCAGTCCCGTAACCTCTGGGGCCAACGTCCTGACTTTC

D gene: TRBD1
V gene: TRBV12-5
CDR3 length: 16
clone size: .
J gene: TRBJ2-3
CDR3 protein: CASGRTGVPGTDTQYF
CDR3 DNA: TGTGCTAGTGGTCGAACAGGGGTGCCTGGCACAGATACGCAGTATTTT

D gene: .
V gene: TRBV7-8
CDR3 length: 16
clone size: .
J gene: TRBJ2-2
CDR3 protein: CASSLENRVYTGELFF
CDR3 DNA: TGTGCCAGCAGCTTAGAGAACAGGGTATACACCGGGGAGCTGTTTTTT

D gene: .
V gene: TRBV12-3/TRBV12-4
CDR3 length: 12
clone size: .
J gene: TRBJ2-3
CDR3 protein: CATKPGTDTQYF
CDR3 DNA: TGTGCCACCAAACCAGGGACAGATACGCAGTATTTT

D gene: .
V gene: TRBV29-1
CDR3 length: 12
clone size: .
J gene: TRBJ1-2
CDR3 protein: CSVERTAYGYTF
CDR3 DNA: TGCAGCGTTGAAAGGACAGCCTATGGCTACACCTTC

D gene: TRBD2
V gene: TRBV3-1
CDR3 length: 17
clone size: .
J gene: TRBJ2-5
CDR3 protein: CASSQGDLAGGQETQYF
CDR3 DNA: TGTGCCAGCAGCCAAGGCGACCTAGCGGGGGGCCAAGAGACCCAGTACTTC

D gene: .
V gene: TRBV2
CDR3 length: 10
clone size: .
J gene: TRBJ2-1
CDR3 protein: CASSVYEQFF
CDR3 DNA: TGTGCCAGCAGTGTCTATGAGCAGTTCTTC

D gene: TRBD2
V gene: TRBV20-1
CDR3 length: 16
clone size: few
J gene: TRBJ2-1
CDR3 protein: CSASPLAGVFYNEQFF
CDR3 DNA: TGCAGTGCTAGTCCCCTAGCGGGAGTGTTCTACAATGAGCAGTTCTTC

D gene: .
V gene: TRBV29-1
CDR3 length: 12
clone size: .
J gene: TRBJ2-2
CDR3 protein: CSVSGMGGELFF
CDR3 DNA: TGCAGCGTTTCTGGTATGGGCGGGGAGCTGTTTTTT

D gene: .
V gene: TRBV3-1
CDR3 length: 15
clone size: .
J gene: TRBJ1-1
CDR3 protein: CASSRSVGVRTEAFF
CDR3 DNA: TGTGCCAGCAGCCGCAGTGTGGGGGTGCGTACTGAAGCTTTCTTT

D gene: .
V gene: TRBV20-1
CDR3 length: 14
clone size: .
J gene: TRBJ2-1
CDR3 protein: CSADPGPRVNEQFF
CDR3 DNA: TGCAGTGCTGATCCCGGGCCTCGTGTGAATGAGCAGTTCTTC

D gene: .
V gene: TRBV5-5
CDR3 length: 16
clone size: many
J gene: TRBJ1-5
CDR3 protein: CASSGLGGDSNQPQHF
CDR3 DNA: TGTGCCAGCAGCGGGCTAGGCGGGGATAGCAATCAGCCCCAGCATTTT

D gene: .
V gene: TRBV5-1
CDR3 length: 17
clone size: .
J gene: TRBJ2-6
CDR3 protein: CASSLEGSFSGANVLTF
CDR3 DNA: TGCGCCAGCAGCTTAGAGGGGAGTTTCTCTGGGGCCAACGTCCTGACTTTC

D gene: TRBD1
V gene: TRBV7-3
CDR3 length: 17
clone size: .
J gene: TRBJ2-2
CDR3 protein: CASSLERTGDGTGELFF
CDR3 DNA: TGTGCCAGCAGCTTAGAACGGACAGGGGACGGGACCGGGGAGCTGTTTTTT

D gene: TRBD2
V gene: TRBV11-2
CDR3 length: 18
clone size: .
J gene: TRBJ2-1
CDR3 protein: CASSLRRQGLAGGNEQFF
CDR3 DNA: TGTGCCAGCAGCTTGCGGCGTCAGGGACTAGCGGGGGGGAATGAGCAGTTCTTC

D gene: .
V gene: TRBV6-2/TRBV6-3
CDR3 length: 14
clone size: .
J gene: TRBJ1-2
CDR3 protein: CASSYSIVTTGYTF
CDR3 DNA: TGTGCCAGCAGTTACTCGATTGTGACAACTGGCTACACCTTC

D gene: .
V gene: TRBV18
CDR3 length: 13
clone size: few
J gene: TRBJ2-5
CDR3 protein: CASSLDSKETQYF
CDR3 DNA: TGTGCCAGCTCACTGGACAGTAAAGAGACCCAGTACTTC

D gene: TRBD2
V gene: TRBV20-1
CDR3 length: 15
clone size: few
J gene: TRBJ2-7
CDR3 protein: CSARVAGSPFYEQYF
CDR3 DNA: TGCAGTGCTAGAGTAGCGGGGAGCCCTTTTTACGAGCAGTACTTC

D gene: TRBD2
V gene: TRBV9
CDR3 length: 13
clone size: .
J gene: TRBJ2-5
CDR3 protein: CASSETSGETQYF
CDR3 DNA: TGTGCCAGCAGCGAAACTAGCGGGGAGACCCAGTACTTC

D gene: .
V gene: TRBV12-3/TRBV12-4
CDR3 length: 12
clone size: many
J gene: TRBJ1-5
CDR3 protein: CASSPSNQPQHF
CDR3 DNA: TGTGCCAGCAGTCCCTCCAATCAGCCCCAGCATTTT

D gene: .
V gene: TRBV6-5
CDR3 length: 15
clone size: .
J gene: TRBJ2-7
CDR3 protein: CASSRRGTTSYEQYF
CDR3 DNA: TGTGCCAGCAGCCGCCGGGGGACAACCTCCTACGAGCAGTACTTC